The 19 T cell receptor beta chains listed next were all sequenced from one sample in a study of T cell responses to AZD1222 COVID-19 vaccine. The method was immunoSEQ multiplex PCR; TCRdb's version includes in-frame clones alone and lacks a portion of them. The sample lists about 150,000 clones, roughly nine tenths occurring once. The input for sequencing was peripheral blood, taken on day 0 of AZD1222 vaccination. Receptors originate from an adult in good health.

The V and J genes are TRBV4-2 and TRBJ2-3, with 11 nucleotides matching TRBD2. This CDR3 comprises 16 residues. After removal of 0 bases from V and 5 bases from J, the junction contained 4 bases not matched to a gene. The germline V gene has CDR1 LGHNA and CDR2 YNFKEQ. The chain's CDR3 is CASSQDGLAGGDTQYF. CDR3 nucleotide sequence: TGTGCCAGCAGCCAAGACGGGCTAGCGGGAGGAGATACGCAGTATTTT.

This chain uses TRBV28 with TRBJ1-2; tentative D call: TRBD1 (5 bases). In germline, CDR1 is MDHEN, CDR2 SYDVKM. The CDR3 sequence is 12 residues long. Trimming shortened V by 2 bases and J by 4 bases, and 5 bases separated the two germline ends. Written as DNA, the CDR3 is TGTGCCAGCAGTTTAGGGACCTATGGCTACACCTTC. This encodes CASSLGTYGYTF.

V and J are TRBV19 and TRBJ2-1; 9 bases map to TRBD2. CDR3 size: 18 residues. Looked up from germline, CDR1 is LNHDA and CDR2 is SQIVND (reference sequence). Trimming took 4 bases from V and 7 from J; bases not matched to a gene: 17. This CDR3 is CASSTNFLAGRRENEQFF. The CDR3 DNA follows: TGTGCCAGTAGTACGAATTTCCTAGCGGGAAGAAGGGAGAATGAGCAGTTCTTC.

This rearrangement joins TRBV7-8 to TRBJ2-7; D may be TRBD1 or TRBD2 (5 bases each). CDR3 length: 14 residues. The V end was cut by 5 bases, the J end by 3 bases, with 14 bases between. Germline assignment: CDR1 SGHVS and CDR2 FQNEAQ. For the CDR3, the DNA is TGTGCCAGCAGCCCAAGGGAGACAGACTACGAGCAGTACTTC. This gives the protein CASSPRETDYEQYF. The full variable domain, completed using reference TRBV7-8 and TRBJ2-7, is GAGVSQSPRYKVAKRGQDVALRCDPISGHVSLFWYQQALGQGPEFLTYFQNEAQLDKSGLPSDRFFAERPEGSVSTLKIQRTQQEDSAVYLCASSPRETDYEQYFGPGTRLTVT.

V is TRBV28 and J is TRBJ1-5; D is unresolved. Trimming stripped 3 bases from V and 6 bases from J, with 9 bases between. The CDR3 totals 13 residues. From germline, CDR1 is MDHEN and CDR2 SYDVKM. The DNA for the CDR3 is TGTGCCAGCAGTTTGGATAGGGCTCAGCCCCAGCATTTT. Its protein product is CASSLDRAQPQHF.

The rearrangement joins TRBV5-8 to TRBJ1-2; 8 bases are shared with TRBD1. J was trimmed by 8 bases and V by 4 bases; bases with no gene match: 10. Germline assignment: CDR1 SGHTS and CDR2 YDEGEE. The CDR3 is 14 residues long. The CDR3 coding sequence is TGTGCCAGCAGCCGAGGACAGGGTATGGGCGGCTACACCTTC. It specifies CASSRGQGMGGYTF.

CDR3 coding DNA: TGTGCCAGCAAGATTGTCTCCTACAATGAGCAGTTCTTC. The encoded protein is CASKIVSYNEQFF. The chain couples TRBV28 to TRBJ2-1; D ambiguous. V was shortened by 7 bases and J by 0 bases, with 7 bases between the two germline ends. The CDR3 sequence is 13 residues long. Germline V CDR1 and CDR2: MDHEN, SYDVKM.

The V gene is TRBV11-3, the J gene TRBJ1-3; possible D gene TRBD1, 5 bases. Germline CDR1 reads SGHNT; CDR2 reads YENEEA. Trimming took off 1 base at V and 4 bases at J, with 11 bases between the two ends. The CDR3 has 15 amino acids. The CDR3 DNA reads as TGTGCCAGCAGCTTAGGGCAGGGATCCGGAAACACCATATATTTT. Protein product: CASSLGQGSGNTIYF.

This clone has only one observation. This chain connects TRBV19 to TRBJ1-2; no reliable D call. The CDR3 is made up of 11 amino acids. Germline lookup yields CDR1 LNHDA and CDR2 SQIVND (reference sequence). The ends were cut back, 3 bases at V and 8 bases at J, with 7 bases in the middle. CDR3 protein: CASSMLGGYTF. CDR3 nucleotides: TGTGCCAGTAGTATGCTGGGGGGCTACACCTTC.

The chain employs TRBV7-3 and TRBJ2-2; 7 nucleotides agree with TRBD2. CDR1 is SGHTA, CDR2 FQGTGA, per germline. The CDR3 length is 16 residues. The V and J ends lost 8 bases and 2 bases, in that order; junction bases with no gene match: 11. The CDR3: CASGTPSGFNTGELFF. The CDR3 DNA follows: TGTGCCAGCGGGACCCCTAGCGGATTCAACACCGGGGAGCTGTTTTTT.

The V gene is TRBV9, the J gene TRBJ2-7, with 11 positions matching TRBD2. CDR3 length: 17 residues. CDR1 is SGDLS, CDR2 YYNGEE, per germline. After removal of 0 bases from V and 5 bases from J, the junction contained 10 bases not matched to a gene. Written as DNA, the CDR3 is TGTGCCAGCAGCGTAGGTCGAACTAGCGGGAGTCTCAACGAGCAGTACTTC. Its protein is CASSVGRTSGSLNEQYF.

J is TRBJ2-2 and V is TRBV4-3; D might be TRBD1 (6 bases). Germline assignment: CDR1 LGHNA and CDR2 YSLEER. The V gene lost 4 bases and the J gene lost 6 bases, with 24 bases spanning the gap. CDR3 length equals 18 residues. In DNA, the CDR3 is TGCGCCAGCAGCCCGTTTAACGACCTCGCCAACAGGGCCGGGGAGCTGTTTTTT. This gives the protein CASSPFNDLANRAGELFF.

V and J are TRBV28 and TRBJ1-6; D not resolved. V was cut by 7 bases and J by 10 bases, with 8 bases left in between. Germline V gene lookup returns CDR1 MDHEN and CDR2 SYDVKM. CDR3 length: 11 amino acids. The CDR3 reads CASKSRSPLHF. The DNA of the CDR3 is TGTGCCAGCAAGTCGAGGTCACCCCTCCACTTT.

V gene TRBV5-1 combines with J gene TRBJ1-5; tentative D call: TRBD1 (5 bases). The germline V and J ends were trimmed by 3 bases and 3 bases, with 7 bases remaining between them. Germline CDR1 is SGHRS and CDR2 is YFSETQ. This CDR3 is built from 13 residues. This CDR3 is CASSSGPNQPQHF. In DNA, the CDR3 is TGCGCCAGCAGCTCGGGACCCAATCAGCCCCAGCATTTT.

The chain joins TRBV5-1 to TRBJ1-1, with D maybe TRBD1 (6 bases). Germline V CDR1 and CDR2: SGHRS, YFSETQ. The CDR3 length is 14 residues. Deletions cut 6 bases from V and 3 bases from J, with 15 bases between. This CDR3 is CASTLTGMDTEAFF. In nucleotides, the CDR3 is TGCGCCAGCACCCTAACAGGGATGGACACTGAAGCTTTCTTT.

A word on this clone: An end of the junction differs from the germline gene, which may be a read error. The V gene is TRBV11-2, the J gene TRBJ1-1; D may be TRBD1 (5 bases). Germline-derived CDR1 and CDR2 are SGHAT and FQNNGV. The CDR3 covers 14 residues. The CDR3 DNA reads TGTGCCAGCACCTTACAGGAGGGGAACACTGAAGCTTTCTTT. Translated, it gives CASTLQEGNTEAFF.

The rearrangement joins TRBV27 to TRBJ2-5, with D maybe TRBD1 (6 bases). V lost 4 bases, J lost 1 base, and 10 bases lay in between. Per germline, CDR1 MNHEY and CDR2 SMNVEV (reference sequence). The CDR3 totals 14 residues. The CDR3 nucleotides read TGTGCCAGCAGTTCCGGGACATCCCAAGAGACCCAGTACTTC. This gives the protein CASSSGTSQETQYF.

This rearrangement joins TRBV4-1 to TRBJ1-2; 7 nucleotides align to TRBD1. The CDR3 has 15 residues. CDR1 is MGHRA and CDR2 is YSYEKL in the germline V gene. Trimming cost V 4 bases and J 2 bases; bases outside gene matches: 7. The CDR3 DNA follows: TGCGCCAGCAGCCCAGGGGGTTTATCAAACTATGGCTACACCTTC. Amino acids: CASSPGGLSNYGYTF.

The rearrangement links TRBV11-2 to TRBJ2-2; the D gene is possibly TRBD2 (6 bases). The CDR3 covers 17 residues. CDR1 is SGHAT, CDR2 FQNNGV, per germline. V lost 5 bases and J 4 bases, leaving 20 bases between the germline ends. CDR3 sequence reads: CASSDGARGKVTGELFF. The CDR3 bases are TGTGCCAGCAGCGATGGGGCACGCGGGAAGGTCACCGGGGAGCTGTTTTTT. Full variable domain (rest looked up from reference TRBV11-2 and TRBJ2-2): EAGVAQSPRYKIIEKRQSVAFWCNPISGHATLYWYQQILGQGPKLLIQFQNNGVVDDSQLPKDRFSAERLKGVDSTLKIQPAKLEDSAVYLCASSDGARGKVTGELFFGEGSRLTVL.